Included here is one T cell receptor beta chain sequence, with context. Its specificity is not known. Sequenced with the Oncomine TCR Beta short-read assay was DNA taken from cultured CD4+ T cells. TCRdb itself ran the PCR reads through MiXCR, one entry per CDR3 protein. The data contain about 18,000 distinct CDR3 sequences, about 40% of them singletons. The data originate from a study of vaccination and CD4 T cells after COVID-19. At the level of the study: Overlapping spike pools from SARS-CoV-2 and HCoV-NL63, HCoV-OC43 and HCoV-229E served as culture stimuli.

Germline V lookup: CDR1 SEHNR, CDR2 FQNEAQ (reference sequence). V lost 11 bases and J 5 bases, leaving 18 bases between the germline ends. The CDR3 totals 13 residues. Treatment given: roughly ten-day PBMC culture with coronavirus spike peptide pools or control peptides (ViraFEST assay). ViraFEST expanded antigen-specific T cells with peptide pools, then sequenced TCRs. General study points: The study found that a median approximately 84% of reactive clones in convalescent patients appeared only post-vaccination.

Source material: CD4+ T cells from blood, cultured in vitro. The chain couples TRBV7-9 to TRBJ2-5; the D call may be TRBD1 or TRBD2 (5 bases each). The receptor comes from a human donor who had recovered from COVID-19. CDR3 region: CAGTGGERETQYF. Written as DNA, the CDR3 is TGTGCCGGCACTGGGGGAGAACGTGAGACCCAGTACTTC.